This T cell receptor beta chain was sequenced in a study of neurological immune-mediated disorders (dated by TCRdb to about 2019). Notes on the research overall: The study compared peripheral blood TCR-beta repertoires of HTLV-I-associated myelopathy (HAM/TSP) patients, multiple sclerosis patients and healthy controls using UMI-based sequencing. The approximately 100 TCR-beta libraries included longitudinal samples, technical triplicates and paired sorted CD4+ and CD8+ T-cell subsets alongside PBMC samples. The cohort comprised 65 to 75 subjects: some 14 HAM/TSP patients, around 34 multiple sclerosis patients and 20 healthy controls. The paper as a whole reports these results and caveats: No identical CDR3 amino acid sequences were shared among expanded clones across subjects, suggesting private TCR-beta repertoires in all groups. TCR clonal expansion was highest in HAM/TSP patients and lowest in MS patients, with MS patients falling below even healthy controls.

cDNA was synthesized by template-switch 5'RACE using a primer with a 10-nucleotide random unique molecular identifier that tagged each TCR transcript. Over 180 million TCR-beta sequences, covering 15-18 subjects, were produced in each sequencing run. Total RNA was extracted with the RNeasy kit. The KAPA Real-time Library Amplification kit was used to amplify TCR-beta VDJ regions with primers targeting the TCR constant region and the 5'RACE anchor. A first PCR added sample indexes and Illumina adaptors, and a second PCR then raised library yield. The roughly 650 bp TCR product was size-selected on a 2% E-gel SizeSelection system after Ampure bead purification. Before pooling, library quality was checked on a Bioanalyzer, concentration was measured with Qubit, and libraries were quantified with the Kapa Library Quantification kit. Libraries were sequenced paired-end 2 x 150 bp on an Illumina HiSeq 2500. To increase sequence diversity, roughly 23-30% phiX was spiked into each library pool. As for the authors' bioinformatics: The quality-filtered reads were processed with the UMI-based MiGEC pipeline, whose error correction step removed more than 75% of the raw TCR sequences. VDJ genes were aligned to IMGT germline references, and clonotypes were defined by unique CDR3 amino acid sequence plus V-J genes. Clonal expansion, Shannon diversity and CDR3 relatedness were evaluated with VDJtools (CalcPairwiseDistances, ClusterSamples), while phylogenetic trees were built in CLCbio workbench. Using coefficient-of-variation modelling across technical triplicates, the study counted a clone as expanded if it had at least 8 unique UMIs. TCRdb ran its own pipeline on the public reads, namely fastp trimming at Q25 and MiXCR clone calling, and kept in-frame beta chains. Duplicate CDR3 protein sequences are folded into a single record with the most common DNA and genes. V and J calls and clone size were set by TCRdb, not the authors. The table for this sample lists some 50,000 distinct CDR3 sequences; roughly 15% of them were counted only once. 3.5% to 4.5% of the sample comes from the top ten.

The healthy controls were volunteers from blood banks in Maryland, USA. Unsorted PBMC libraries were generated from 2 million PBMCs stored in RNAlater at -80 °C until RNA extraction. PBMCs were separated from peripheral blood using Ficoll-Hypaque density gradient centrifugation and then cryopreserved in liquid nitrogen. This clonotype was detected many times. Its antigen target is currently unknown. No base-level quality is on record; no much larger clone is a single base apart. The CDR3 goes from the cysteine to the phenylalanine over 16 residues. CDR3 DNA is the only sequence kept; it has 48 bases, read in frame from the first base. Cut back by 6 bases and 5 bases, the V and J ends lie 20 bases apart.

Specimen: PBMCs. The clonotype originates from a man aged 60 to 75 in good health. The chain joins TRBV12-3 or TRBV12-4 to TRBJ2-1; the D gene is perhaps TRBD1, on 6 matching bases. CDR3 reads: CASRGPTGLADNEQFF. DNA sequence: TGTGCCAGCAGAGGCCCCACAGGGTTAGCAGACAATGAGCAGTTCTTC.